Described below is a single T cell receptor beta chain sequence and its context. This clone occurred a few times. Its antigen target is currently unknown. Nothing much larger sits one base from this clone, and base qualities are not available. The CDR1 and CDR2 encoded by the germline V gene are SGHRS and YFSETQ. From cysteine to phenylalanine, the CDR3 is 14 amino acids long. The CDR3 DNA has 42 bases and is translated from base 1. V and J lose 4 bases and 2 bases, and a span of 13 bases separates them. A single peripheral blood draw of about 120 mL on average was collected from each donor into heparinised tubes. A BD FACSAria II was used to sort naive, central memory, regulatory and stem cell-like memory CD4+ T cells with a panel that included CD45RO, CCR7, CD25, CD127, CD95 and CD27. Purity was above 98% for every sorted population. PBMCs were isolated immediately by Lymphoprep density gradient centrifugation and stained directly without culture. So that batch effects would be minimized, each experiment stained and sorted samples in pairs, pairing one healthy donor with one patient.

The entire isolated RNA was reverse transcribed using the High Capacity cDNA Reverse Transcription Kit, and thus expressed TCRB transcripts were sequenced. Naive, central memory and regulatory T cell samples underwent deep immunoSEQ sequencing, averaging around 3.6 million total reads per sample. Sorted cells were lysed in RLT buffer and RNA was extracted with DNase-treated RNeasy Micro or Mini kits, depending on cell number. To prevent cross-contamination, each cell subset was processed individually, whereas patient and healthy donor samples were processed jointly. The immunoSEQ multiplex PCR was used to amplify TCRB sequences from cDNA, generating 87-bp fragments that spanned the CDR3 region. Sequencing of the amplicons was done on the Illumina HiSeq platform. The authors' pipeline ran thus. Synthetic template baselines were used to correct PCR bias computationally, reads within Hamming distance 2 were collapsed together, and singletons that could not be merged were discarded. By aligning reads against IMGT, V, D and J genes, CDR3 length, and insertions or deletions at six rearrangement sites were assigned. Within each subset, clonotype counts were normalized to sorted cell number, and only after that were true diversity and Gini coefficients computed with the tcR R package. Repertoire sharing was quantified using the overlap coefficient calculated on TCRB nucleotide sequences. As a proxy for the pre-selection repertoire, out-of-frame TCRB sequences from naive cells were analyzed. TCRdb took over this immuneACCESS table, retaining in-frame rearrangements with V and J assigned. Such tables are incomplete; in checked studies, under half of the missing clones stem from an unresolved V gene, and the remainder is unexplained. The V and J calls and clone size are taken from that table; D and trimming were inferred from the DNA. The sample yields roughly 500,000 clones; over 25% were counted once. The leading ten clones occupy roughly 0.06% of the sample.

This sample stems from a study of beta chain features in type 1 diabetes (dated by TCRdb to the late 2010s). In the study overall: Mean age, gender distribution, total cell number and subset yield did not differ between patients and healthy donors. A total of some 100,000,000 sorted cells were examined across all samples, and a strong correlation was observed between cell number per subset and RNA yield. In the study, recently diagnosed type 1 diabetes patients and matched healthy donors were compared on the TCRB repertoires of their sorted circulating CD4+ T cell subsets. Naive and central memory subsets were obtained from all 30 or so donors, but regulatory and stem cell-like memory subsets were isolated from only 8 patients and roughly 8 healthy donors. General findings and caveats noted by the study authors: PCR may preferentially amplify shorter templates, but because patient and control samples were amplified and corrected together, any resulting skew would affect both groups equally. Because cDNA rather than genomic DNA was sequenced, highly expressing activated cells could have been over-represented, although no difference in activation and CD3 levels was found between groups. Patients with type 1 diabetes made fewer insertions and deleted more nucleotides at VDJ recombination sites, implying thymic rearrangement abnormalities. Because the HLA sub-analyses included only small numbers of individuals, any influence of HLA type on TCRB rearrangement was left unresolved. The naive, central memory and regulatory TCRB repertoires appeared to resemble one another more closely among patients than among healthy donors. Type 1 diabetes patients showed a moderate but significant shortening of TCRB CDR3 length in all four CD4+ subsets.

Sequenced: naive CD4+ T cells from blood. The cell subset or site label of this sample denotes: true naive CD4+ T cells. The rearrangement joined TRBV5-1 to TRBJ2-7; the D gene is not confidently resolved. This receptor was identified in a man in his late teens or twenties in good health. The DNA is TGCGCCAGCAGCCTATCGATTCCCCCCTACGAGCAGTACTTC. This is translated as CASSLSIPPYEQYF. The full variable domain, completed from the reference TRBV5-1 and TRBJ2-7 proteins outside the CDR3, reads KAGVTQTPRYLIKTRGQQVTLSCSPISGHRSVSWYQQTPGQGLQFLFEYFSETQRNKGNFPGRFSGRQFSNSRSEMNVSTLELGDSALYLCASSLSIPPYEQYFGPGTRLTVT.